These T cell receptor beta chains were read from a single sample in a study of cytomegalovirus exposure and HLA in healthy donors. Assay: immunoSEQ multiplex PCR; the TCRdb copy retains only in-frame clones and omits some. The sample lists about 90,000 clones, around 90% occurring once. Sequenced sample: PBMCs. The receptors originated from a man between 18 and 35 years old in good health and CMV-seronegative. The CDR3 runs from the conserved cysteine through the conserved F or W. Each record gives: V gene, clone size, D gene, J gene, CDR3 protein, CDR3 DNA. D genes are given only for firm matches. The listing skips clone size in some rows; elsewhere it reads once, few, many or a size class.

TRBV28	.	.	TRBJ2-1	CASSLLLGGVGQFF	TGTGCCAGCAGTTTACTACTAGGGGGGGTTGGGCAGTTCTTC
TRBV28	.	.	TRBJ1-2	CASSLGGVSGYTF	TGTGCCAGCAGCCTCGGGGGGGTCTCTGGCTACACCTTC
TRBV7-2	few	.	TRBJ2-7	CASSAGVYEQYF	TGTGCCAGCAGCGCGGGTGTATACGAGCAGTACTTC
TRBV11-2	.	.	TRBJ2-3	CASSQSQGFDTQYF	TGTGCCAGCAGCCAAAGTCAGGGATTCGATACGCAGTATTTT
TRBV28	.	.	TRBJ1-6	CASTEGPGSGSPLHF	TGTGCCAGCACCGAGGGACCCGGGAGCGGTTCACCCCTCCACTTT
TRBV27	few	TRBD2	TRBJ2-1	CASSLSRAGVREQFF	TGTGCCAGCAGTTTATCTAGAGCGGGAGTGCGTGAGCAGTTCTTC
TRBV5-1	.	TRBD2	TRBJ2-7	CASSLVPGLAGDEQYF	TGCGCCAGCAGCTTGGTCCCGGGACTAGCGGGAGACGAGCAGTACTTC
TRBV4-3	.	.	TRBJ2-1	CASSQVGPGARVSSYNEQFF	TGCGCCAGCAGCCAAGTAGGTCCTGGCGCCAGGGTTAGCTCCTACAATGAGCAGTTCTTC
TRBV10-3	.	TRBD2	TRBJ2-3	CAISYSGRSTDTQYF	TGTGCCATCAGTTATAGCGGGAGGAGCACAGATACGCAGTATTTT
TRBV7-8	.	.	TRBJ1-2	CASSAGQFYGYTF	TGTGCCAGCAGCGCCGGACAGTTCTATGGCTACACCTTC
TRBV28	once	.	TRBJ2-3	CASSLPPSWAPDTQYF	TGTGCCAGCAGTTTACCTCCTTCTTGGGCGCCAGATACGCAGTATTTT
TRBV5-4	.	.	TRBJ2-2	CASAGASGNTGELFF	TGTGCCAGCGCGGGGGCTAGCGGGAACACCGGGGAGCTGTTTTTT
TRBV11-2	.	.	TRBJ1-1	CASSFRVNTEAFF	TGTGCCAGCAGCTTCAGGGTTAACACTGAAGCTTTCTTT
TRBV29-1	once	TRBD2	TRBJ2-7	CSVRKGTSGPYEQYF	TGCAGCGTCCGCAAAGGGACTAGCGGCCCCTACGAGCAGTACTTC
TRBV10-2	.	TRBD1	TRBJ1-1	CASSESFRGPPRDTEAFF	TGCGCCAGCAGTGAGTCGTTCAGGGGGCCGCCTCGGGACACTGAAGCTTTCTTT
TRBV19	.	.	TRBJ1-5	CASISGGRSNQPQHF	TGTGCCAGTATTTCAGGCGGGAGAAGTAATCAGCCCCAGCATTTT
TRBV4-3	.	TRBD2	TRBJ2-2	CASSQEPSGTQLNTGELFF	TGCGCCAGCAGCCAAGAACCTAGCGGGACACAGCTTAACACCGGGGAGCTGTTTTTT
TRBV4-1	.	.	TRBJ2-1	CASSPRESNEQFF	TGCGCCAGCAGCCCCCGGGAGAGTAATGAGCAGTTCTTC
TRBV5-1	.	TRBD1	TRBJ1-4	CASSLATTGGAVTNEKLFF	TGCGCCAGCAGCTTGGCTACTACAGGGGGCGCGGTCACTAATGAAAAACTGTTTTTT
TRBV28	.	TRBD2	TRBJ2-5	CASSLTSGVGEETQYF	TGTGCCAGCAGTCTTACTAGCGGCGTGGGTGAAGAGACCCAGTACTTC
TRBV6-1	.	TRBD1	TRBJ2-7	CASSDGGQALYEQYF	TGTGCCAGCAGCGACGGGGGACAGGCCCTCTACGAGCAGTACTTC
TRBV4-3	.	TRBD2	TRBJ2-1	CASSQRTGLGGQFF	TGCGCCAGCAGCCAAAGAACCGGACTAGGCGGTCAGTTCTTC
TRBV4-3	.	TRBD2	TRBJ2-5	CASSQDRLAGQIQETQYF	TGCGCCAGCAGCCAAGACCGACTAGCGGGACAAATACAAGAGACCCAGTACTTC
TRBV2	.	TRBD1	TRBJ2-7	CASSEPRTGGSYEQYF	TGTGCCAGCAGTGAACCCCGGACAGGGGGCTCCTACGAGCAGTACTTC
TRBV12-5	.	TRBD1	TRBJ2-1	CASGPTGGLPNEQFF	TGTGCTAGTGGTCCGACAGGGGGCCTCCCCAATGAGCAGTTCTTC
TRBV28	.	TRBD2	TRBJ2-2	CASSLGLAGGLTGELFF	TGTGCCAGCAGTTTAGGTCTAGCGGGAGGACTAACCGGGGAGCTGTTTTTT
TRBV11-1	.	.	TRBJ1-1	CASSEVGRATEAFF	TGTGCCAGCAGCGAGGTCGGGAGGGCCACTGAAGCTTTCTTT
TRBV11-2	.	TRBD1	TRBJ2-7	CASSQAPGQGSYEQYF	TGTGCCAGCAGCCAGGCCCCTGGACAGGGGTCCTACGAGCAGTACTTC
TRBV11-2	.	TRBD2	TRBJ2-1	CASALAGGNEQFF	TGTGCCAGCGCCCTAGCGGGAGGGAATGAGCAGTTCTTC
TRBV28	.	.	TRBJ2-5	CASSSAGRYQETQYF	TGTGCCAGCAGTTCGGCGGGAAGGTACCAAGAGACCCAGTACTTC
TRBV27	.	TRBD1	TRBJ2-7	CASGPGTGAYEQYF	TGTGCCAGCGGGCCCGGGACAGGGGCCTACGAGCAGTACTTC
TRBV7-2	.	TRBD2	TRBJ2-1	CASRPTSGYSSYNEQFF	TGTGCCAGCAGACCCACTAGCGGCTACAGCTCCTACAATGAGCAGTTCTTC
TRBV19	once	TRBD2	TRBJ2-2	CASSIGTGLAGVASTGELFF	TGTGCCAGTAGTATAGGGACGGGACTAGCGGGAGTGGCGTCAACCGGGGAGCTGTTTTTT
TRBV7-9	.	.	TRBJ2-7	CASSLVTGGNYEQYF	TGTGCCAGCAGCTTAGTGACTGGAGGGAACTACGAGCAGTACTTC
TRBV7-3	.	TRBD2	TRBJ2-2	CASSREASGPNTGELFF	TGTGCCAGCAGCCGAGAAGCTAGCGGGCCGAACACCGGGGAGCTGTTTTTT
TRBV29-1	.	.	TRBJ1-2	CSVVLGLVPQGGYTF	TGCAGCGTTGTACTAGGGTTGGTCCCTCAGGGGGGCTACACCTTC
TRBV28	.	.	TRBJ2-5	CASSLSGLQETQYF	TGTGCCAGCAGTTTAAGCGGGCTTCAAGAGACCCAGTACTTC
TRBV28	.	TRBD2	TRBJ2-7	CASRTGLAGIKYEQYF	TGTGCCAGCAGGACCGGACTAGCGGGCATCAAATACGAGCAGTACTTC
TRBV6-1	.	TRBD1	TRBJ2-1	CASSPRQGSYNEQFF	TGTGCCAGCAGCCCCCGACAGGGATCCTACAATGAGCAGTTCTTC
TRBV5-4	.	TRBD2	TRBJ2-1	CAIRKKTGGPWNEQFF	TGTGCCATCCGAAAGAAAACGGGAGGGCCGTGGAATGAGCAGTTCTTC
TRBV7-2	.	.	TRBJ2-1	CASRATGSGLYNEQFF	TGTGCCAGCAGAGCTACTGGATCGGGTCTCTACAATGAGCAGTTCTTC
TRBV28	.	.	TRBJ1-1	CASKRYRVEGNTEAFF	TGTGCCAGCAAGCGATACAGGGTTGAAGGGAACACTGAAGCTTTCTTT
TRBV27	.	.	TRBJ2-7	CASSLTRRVWNEQYF	TGTGCCAGCAGTTTAACCCGGAGGGTATGGAACGAGCAGTACTTC
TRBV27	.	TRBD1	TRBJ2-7	CASSLIGGNYEQYF	TGTGCCAGCAGTTTAATAGGGGGCAACTACGAGCAGTACTTC
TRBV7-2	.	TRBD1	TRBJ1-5	CASSFGQGARQPQHF	TGTGCCAGCAGCTTTGGACAGGGGGCGCGTCAGCCCCAGCATTTT
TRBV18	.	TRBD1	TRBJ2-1	CASSPEDRGVNEQFF	TGTGCCAGCTCACCTGAGGACAGGGGGGTTAATGAGCAGTTCTTC
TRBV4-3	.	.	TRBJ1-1	CASSQDSGVDTEAFF	TGCGCCAGCAGCCAGGACTCTGGAGTCGACACTGAAGCTTTCTTT
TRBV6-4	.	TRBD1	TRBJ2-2	CASSDPDFGQGSGELFF	TGTGCCAGCAGTGACCCTGATTTTGGACAGGGGTCCGGGGAGCTGTTTTTT
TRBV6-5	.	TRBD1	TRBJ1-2	CASSYGTGLANYGYTF	TGTGCCAGCAGTTACGGGACAGGCCTAGCTAACTATGGCTACACCTTC
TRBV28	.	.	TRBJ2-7	CASIRGYEQYF	TGTGCCAGCATTCGAGGCTACGAGCAGTACTTC
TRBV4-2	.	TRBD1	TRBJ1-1	CASSQVRGQGYEAFF	TGTGCCAGCAGCCAAGTTCGCGGACAGGGGTATGAAGCTTTCTTT
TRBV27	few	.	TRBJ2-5	CATSPGLPSPTETQYF	TGTGCCACCTCCCCAGGACTACCTTCCCCGACAGAGACCCAGTACTTC
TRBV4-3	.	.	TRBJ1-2	CASSQGSGIRDGYTF	TGCGCCAGCAGCCAAGGTTCCGGGATTCGGGATGGCTACACCTTC
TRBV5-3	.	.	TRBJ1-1	CARSYRARTVTEAFF	TGTGCCAGAAGCTACAGGGCCAGAACGGTCACTGAAGCTTTCTTT
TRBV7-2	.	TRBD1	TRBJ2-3	CASSLAQGIADTQYF	TGTGCCAGCAGCTTAGCACAGGGGATTGCAGATACGCAGTATTTT
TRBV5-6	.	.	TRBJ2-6	CASNRQESGANVLTF	TGTGCCAGCAACCGACAGGAATCTGGGGCCAACGTCCTGACTTTC
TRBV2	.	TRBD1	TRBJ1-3	CASNPRGRGGNTIYF	TGTGCCAGCAACCCCAGGGGGCGCGGTGGAAACACCATATATTTT
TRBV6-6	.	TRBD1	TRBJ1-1	CASSRRQGATEAFF	TGTGCCAGCAGTCGCCGACAGGGTGCCACTGAAGCTTTCTTT